This T cell receptor (beta chain) stems from a study of blood T cell repertoires in COVID-19. For the study at large: COVID-19 samples from acute and convalescent phases originated in the United States, Italy and Spain.

The CDR3 is made up of 14 amino acids. Germline V gene sequence: CDR1 LGHNA, CDR2 YNFKEQ. On this clone: The junction departs from germline at one end; a sequencing error may be responsible.

Per the original methods: For nucleated cells, counts were estimated from reference gene primer amplification. Here immunoSEQ multiplex PCR was the method, and the copy in TCRdb shows in-frame clones only, minus some. The DNA gave D and trimming, while V, J and clone size come from that table. The sample lists roughly 200,000 clones, about nine tenths occurring once. The receptor comes from a man between 18 and 29 years old with active or convalescent COVID-19. The sample was peripheral blood. The rearrangement links TRBV4-2 to TRBJ2-3, with TRBD2 matching 11 bases. The CDR3 loop is CASSPTGLAADPDF. The CDR3 nucleotides are TGTGCCAGCAGCCCTACGGGACTAGCGGCAGACCCGGATTTT.